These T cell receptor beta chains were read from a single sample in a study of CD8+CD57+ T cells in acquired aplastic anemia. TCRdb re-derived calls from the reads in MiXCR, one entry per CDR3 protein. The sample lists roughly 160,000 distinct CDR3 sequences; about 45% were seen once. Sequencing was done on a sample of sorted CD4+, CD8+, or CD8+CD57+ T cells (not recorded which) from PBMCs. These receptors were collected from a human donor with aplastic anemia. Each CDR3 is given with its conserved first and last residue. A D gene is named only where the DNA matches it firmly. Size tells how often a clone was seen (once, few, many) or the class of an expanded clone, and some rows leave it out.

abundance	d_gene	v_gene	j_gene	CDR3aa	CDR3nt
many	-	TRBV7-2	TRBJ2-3	CASSLGVSTDTQYF	TGTGCCAGCAGCTTGGGGGTGAGCACAGATACGCAGTATTTT
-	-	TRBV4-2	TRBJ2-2	CASSPVDSWTGELFF	TGTGCCAGCAGCCCAGTAGACAGTTGGACCGGGGAGCTGTTTTTT
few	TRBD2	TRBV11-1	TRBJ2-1	CASSLPLAGATYGEQFF	TGTGCCAGCAGCTTACCACTAGCGGGGGCAACGTACGGTGAGCAGTTCTTC
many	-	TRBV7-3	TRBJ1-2	CASSLTGTEGYTF	TGTGCCAGCAGCCTAACGGGGACGGAGGGCTACACCTTC
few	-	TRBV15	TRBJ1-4	CATSRDLGWDEKLFF	TGTGCCACCAGCAGAGATCTAGGGTGGGATGAAAAACTGTTTTTT
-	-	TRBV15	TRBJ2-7	CATSRDMGGYEQYF	TGTGCCACCAGCAGGGACATGGGAGGCTACGAGCAGTACTTC
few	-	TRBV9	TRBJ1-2	CASSVDTSLGYTF	TGTGCCAGCAGCGTAGACACGAGCCTTGGCTACACCTTC
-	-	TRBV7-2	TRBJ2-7	CASSQGHRHEQYF	TGTGCCAGCAGCCAGGGACACCGGCACGAGCAGTACTTC
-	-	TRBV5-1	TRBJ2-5	CASSLVQPRDPGRRFLETQYF	TGCGCCAGCAGCTTGGTACAGCCACGAGATCCGGGACGCCGGTTTTTAGAGACCCAGTACTTC
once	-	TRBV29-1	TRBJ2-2	CSVQDYGELFF	TGCAGCGTTCAGGACTACGGGGAGCTGTTTTTT
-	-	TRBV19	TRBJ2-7	CASSLSLEGKQYF	TGTGCCAGTAGCCTTTCATTGGAGGGCAAGCAGTACTTC
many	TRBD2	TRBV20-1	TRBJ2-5	CSARGLAGETQYF	TGCAGTGCTCGCGGACTAGCGGGGGAGACCCAGTACTTC
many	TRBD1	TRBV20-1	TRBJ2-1	CSAREPQGRRVSSYNEQFF	TGCAGTGCTAGAGAACCACAGGGGCGTCGGGTGAGCTCCTACAATGAGCAGTTCTTC
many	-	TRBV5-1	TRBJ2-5	CASSYSQETQYF	TGCGCCAGCAGCTACAGCCAAGAGACCCAGTACTTC
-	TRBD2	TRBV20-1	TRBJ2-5	CSAPTSGGAARFPQETQYF	TGCAGTGCTCCGACGTCGGGGGGAGCGGCCCGCTTCCCCCAAGAGACCCAGTACTTC
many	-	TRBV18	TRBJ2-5	CASSPGGQETQYF	TGTGCCAGCTCACCCGGAGGACAAGAGACCCAGTACTTC
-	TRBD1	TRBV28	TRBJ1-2	CASREKGAAGYTF	TGTGCCAGCAGGGAAAAGGGGGCGGCTGGCTACACCTTC
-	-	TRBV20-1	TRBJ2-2	CSARDTTYPSTGTGELFF	TGCAGTGCTAGGGATACCACGTATCCGTCCACGGGCACCGGGGAGCTGTTTTTT
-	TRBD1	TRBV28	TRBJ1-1	CASSPLTGTGWNTEAFF	TGTGCCAGCAGTCCTCTTACAGGGACAGGCTGGAACACTGAAGCTTTCTTT
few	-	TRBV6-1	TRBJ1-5	CASKTTANSNQPQHF	TGTGCCAGCAAAACCACAGCAAATAGCAATCAGCCCCAGCATTTT
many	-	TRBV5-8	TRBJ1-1	CASSRSGTKNTEAFF	TGTGCCAGCAGCCGATCCGGGACTAAGAACACTGAAGCTTTCTTT
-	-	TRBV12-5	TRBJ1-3	CASGLSGANTIYF	TGTGCTAGTGGTTTGTCAGGGGCAAACACCATATATTTT
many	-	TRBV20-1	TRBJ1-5	CSARDPGDNQPQHF	TGCAGTGCTAGAGATCCAGGGGACAATCAGCCCCAGCATTTT
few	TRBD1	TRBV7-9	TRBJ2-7	CASSWDRRYEQYF	TGTGCCAGCAGCTGGGACAGGCGCTACGAGCAGTACTTC
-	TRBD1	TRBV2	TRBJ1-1	CASSAGTGEPEAFF	TGTGCCAGCAGCGCCGGGACAGGGGAACCTGAAGCTTTCTTT
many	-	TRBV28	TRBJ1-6	CASSLWLSDLHF	TGTGCCAGCAGTTTATGGCTATCTGACCTCCACTTT
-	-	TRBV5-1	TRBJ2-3	CASSPGQGISGGGTDTQYF	TGCGCCAGCAGCCCCGGACAGGGGATCAGCGGGGGGGGCACAGATACGCAGTATTTT
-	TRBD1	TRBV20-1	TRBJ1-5	CSASAGQGARNQPQHF	TGCAGTGCTAGTGCGGGACAGGGGGCGCGGAATCAGCCCCAGCATTTT
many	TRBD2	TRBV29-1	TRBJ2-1	CSVDLVASGKDEQFF	TGCAGCGTTGATTTGGTGGCTAGCGGGAAGGATGAGCAGTTCTTC
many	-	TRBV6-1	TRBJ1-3	CASSEWQAYSGNTIYF	TGTGCCAGCAGTGAGTGGCAGGCTTACTCTGGAAACACCATATATTTT
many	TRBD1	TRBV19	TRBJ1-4	CATKHQGVEKLFF	TGTGCCACTAAACATCAGGGGGTTGAAAAACTGTTTTTT
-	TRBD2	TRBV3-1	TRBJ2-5	CASSHEITSVQETQYF	TGTGCCAGCAGCCATGAGATCACTAGCGTACAAGAGACCCAGTACTTC
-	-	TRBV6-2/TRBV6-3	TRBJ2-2	CASSLRWTNTGELFF	TGTGCCAGCAGCCTGAGATGGACGAACACCGGGGAGCTGTTTTTT
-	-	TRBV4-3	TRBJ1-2	CASSQLRDPNYGYTF	TGCGCCAGCAGCCAACTCCGGGACCCCAACTATGGCTACACCTTC
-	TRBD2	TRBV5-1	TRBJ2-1	CASSRAPSGGGDEQFF	TGCGCCAGCAGCCGGGCCCCTAGCGGGGGGGGCGATGAGCAGTTCTTC
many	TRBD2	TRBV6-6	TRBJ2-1	CASSQGLAGYEQFF	TGTGCCAGCAGTCAGGGACTAGCGGGATATGAGCAGTTCTTC
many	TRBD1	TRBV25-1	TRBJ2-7	CASSGQGGEQYF	TGTGCCAGCAGTGGACAGGGGGGCGAGCAGTACTTC